Listed here are 21 T cell receptor beta chains from one sample, sequenced in a study of blood T cell repertoires in COVID-19. Some clones are missing from TCRdb's copy, which holds only in-frame ones; the method was immunoSEQ multiplex PCR. Among under 60,000 clones listed, 82% were seen once. Material: peripheral blood. The source of these receptors is a man aged 35 to 55 with acute or convalescent COVID-19.

J is TRBJ2-5 and V is TRBV2; a possible D gene is TRBD1 (6 bases). This CDR3 region has 11 residues. V was cut by 7 bases and J by 3 bases, with 6 bases left in between. Germline values: CDR1 SNHLY, CDR2 FYNNEI. Written as DNA, the CDR3 is TGTGCCAGCACAGGGGAAGAGACCCAGTACTTC. This gives the protein CASTGEETQYF.

The chain has TRBV2 and TRBJ1-5; weak D call: TRBD1 (5 bases). The germline gives CDR1 SNHLY, CDR2 FYNNEI. This CDR3 has 14 residues. Trimming removed 6 bases from V and 9 bases from J, with 18 bases in between. CDR3 in DNA: TGTGCCAGCAGCGGACAAACCCCCCTCGGGCCCCAGCATTTT. It is translated as CASSGQTPLGPQHF. The full variable domain, completed using reference TRBV2 and TRBJ1-5, is EPEVTQTPSHQVTQMGQEVILRCVPISNHLYFYWYRQILGQKVEFLVSFYNNEISEKSEIFDDQFSVERPDGSNFTLKIRSTKLEDSAMYFCASSGQTPLGPQHFGDGTRLSIL.

V gene TRBV18 combines with J gene TRBJ2-5; maybe TRBD1 (6 bases). The CDR3 length is 17 residues. V lost 4 bases to trimming and J lost 2 bases, with 20 bases between them. Germline CDR1 is KGHSH and CDR2 is LQKENI. CDR3 in DNA: TGTGCCAGCTCACTCAGTACAGGGCACCGGGCGCAAGAGACCCAGTACTTC. Translating it yields CASSLSTGHRAQETQYF.

V and J are TRBV28 and TRBJ1-2; 8 positions match TRBD1. There are 15 residues in the CDR3. Germline CDR1 reads MDHEN; CDR2 reads SYDVKM. Losses at the gene ends were 7 bases for V and 2 bases for J; bases not matched to a gene: 9. The CDR3 is CASTPRGRANYGYTF. The CDR3 coding sequence is TGTGCCAGCACCCCCAGGGGGCGCGCGAACTATGGCTACACCTTC.

The V and J genes are TRBV7-2 and TRBJ2-7, with D possibly TRBD2 on 6 matching bases. The CDR3 has 16 residues. CDR1 is SGHTA and CDR2 is FQGNSA in the germline V gene. The ends were cut back, 3 bases at V and 2 bases at J, with 17 bases in the middle. In DNA, the CDR3 is TGTGCCAGCAGCTTGCCGGGGGACGCGCGGGCCTACGAGCAGTACTTC. Its protein product is CASSLPGDARAYEQYF.

The rearrangement links TRBV21-1 to TRBJ2-5; the table gives TRBD2 as D, unverified against the DNA. TRBV21-1 is a pseudogene locus. CDR3 size: 15 residues. This CDR3 is CASSKPVGYQESQYF. CDR3 nucleotides: TGTGCCAGCAGCAAACCCGTCGGTTACCAAGAGTCCCAGTACTTC.

V and J are TRBV7-2 and TRBJ1-4, with 9 bases matching TRBD1. This CDR3 spans 15 amino acids. The junction had 4 bases not matched to a gene; V was cut back by 4 bases and J by 4 bases. Germline lookup yields CDR1 SGHTA and CDR2 FQGNSA. The DNA for the CDR3 is TGTGCCAGCAGCTCCTACAGGGGGCTTAATGAAAAACTGTTTTTT. It specifies CASSSYRGLNEKLFF.

The rearrangement links TRBV7-2 to TRBJ2-3; TRBD1 aligns across 7 bases. The junction had 8 bases not matched to a gene; V was cut back by 6 bases and J by 5 bases. This CDR3 spans 14 amino acids. Looked up from germline, CDR1 is SGHTA and CDR2 is FQGNSA. CDR3 region: CASRRLQGEDTQYF. DNA of the CDR3: TGTGCCAGCAGGCGTCTTCAGGGGGAAGATACGCAGTATTTT.

V usage is TRBV30 and J usage is TRBJ1-2; D perhaps matches TRBD1 (5 bases). Germline loops: CDR1 GTSNPN, CDR2 SVGIG (reference sequence). The ends were cut back, 0 bases at V and 0 bases at J, with 23 bases in the middle. The CDR3 runs to 19 residues. CDR3 sequence reads: CAWSVRWGSGAGANYGYTF. The CDR3 DNA follows: TGTGCCTGGAGTGTACGATGGGGGTCTGGGGCGGGAGCTAACTATGGCTACACCTTC.

The V and J genes are TRBV30 and TRBJ1-2; D may be TRBD1 (6 bases). The germline V gene has CDR1 GTSNPN and CDR2 SVGIG (reference sequence). This CDR3 is built from 13 residues. V lost 3 bases and J lost 0, with 8 bases in between. CDR3 sequence reads: CAWSQGSNYGYTF. The CDR3 DNA follows: TGTGCCTGGAGCCAGGGGTCTAACTATGGCTACACCTTC.

The chain uses TRBV3-1 (or the pseudogene TRBV3-2) and TRBJ2-4, with 7 bases that match TRBD2. Germline assignment: CDR1 LGHDT and CDR2 YNNKEL (reference sequence). V dropped 1 base and J dropped 0; count of bases not matched to a gene: 9. The CDR3 has 18 amino acids. The CDR3 DNA sequence: TGTGCCAGCAGCCAAGTACACGGGACTATACTAGCCAAAAACATTCAGTACTTC. This sequence encodes CASSQVHGTILAKNIQYF.

The chain links TRBV21-1 to TRBJ1-1. TRBV21-1 is a documented pseudogene. This CDR3 comprises 13 residues. DNA for the CDR3: TGTGCCAGCAGTGGTAAGGGAGGCACTGAAGCTTTCTTT. Translated: CASSGKGGTEAFF.

The chain combines TRBV11-2 with TRBJ1-1; maybe TRBD1 (6 bases). Germline assignment: CDR1 SGHAT and CDR2 FQNNGV. There are 15 residues in the CDR3. The V gene lost 5 bases and the J gene lost 0 bases, with 13 bases spanning the gap. The CDR3 nucleotides read TGTGCCAGCAGCAGCCTACAGGGATTGAACACTGAAGCTTTCTTT. It translates to CASSSLQGLNTEAFF.

This clone was seen only a few times. The genes are TRBV10-3 and TRBJ2-5, with a weak D call TRBD1 (5 bases). This CDR3 has 12 residues. The germline gives CDR1 ENHRY, CDR2 SYGVKD. Trimming stripped 3 bases from V and 13 bases from J, with 15 bases between. This chain's CDR3 is CAISEFQDNPYF. The CDR3 region has the DNA TGTGCCATCAGTGAATTCCAGGACAACCCGTACTTC.

This clone occurred a few times. This chain uses TRBV2 with TRBJ1-2, with TRBD1 identical over 8 bases. There are 13 residues in the CDR3. The V and J ends lost 7 bases and 3 bases, in that order; junction bases with no gene match: 4. Germline V gene lookup returns CDR1 SNHLY and CDR2 FYNNEI. CDR3 in amino acids: CASTLTGDYGYTF. CDR3 sequence (DNA): TGTGCCAGCACCCTGACAGGGGACTATGGCTACACCTTC.

This clone was detected only a few times. The V and J genes are TRBV7-2 and TRBJ2-7; the D gene is possibly TRBD2 (6 bases). The CDR3 has 14 residues. Germline-derived CDR1 and CDR2 are SGHTA and FQGNSA. V was cut by 5 bases and J by 6 bases, with 17 bases left in between. This CDR3 is CASSLGLVSGEQYF. The CDR3 DNA reads as TGTGCCAGCAGCCTGGGACTGGTCTCGGGCGAGCAGTACTTC. The full variable domain, rest sourced from reference TRBV7-2 and TRBJ2-7, is GAGVSQSPSNKVTEKGKDVELRCDPISGHTALYWYRQSLGQGLEFLIYFQGNSAPDKSGLPSDRFSAERTGGSVSTLTIQRTQQEDSAVYLCASSLGLVSGEQYFGPGTRLTVT.

This clone appeared a few times. The rearrangement links TRBV28 to TRBJ1-4, with TRBD1 matching 11 bases. Germline lookup yields CDR1 MDHEN and CDR2 SYDVKM. J gave up 8 bases and V 1 base, and 6 bases lay outside the gene matches. CDR3 size: 16 residues. The CDR3 reads CASSLSGTGGREKLFF. CDR3 coding DNA: TGTGCCAGCAGTTTATCCGGGACAGGGGGAAGGGAAAAACTGTTTTTT.

This clone was seen a few times. The chain is built from TRBV18 and TRBJ2-2, with 9 nucleotides matching TRBD1. The CDR3 runs to 17 residues. The ends lost 3 bases at V and 4 bases at J; junction bases unmatched: 9. Per the germline V gene, CDR1 is KGHSH and CDR2 is LQKENI. CDR3 nucleotides: TGTGCCAGCTCACCCCGGGTCGGGACAGGGTCCACCGGGGAGCTGTTTTTT. The encoded protein is CASSPRVGTGSTGELFF.

This chain uses TRBV10-3 with TRBJ2-3, with D perhaps TRBD2 (6 bases). Germline CDR1 is ENHRY and CDR2 is SYGVKD. Trimming removed 2 bases from V and 0 bases from J, with 12 bases in between. This CDR3 is 16 amino acids long. In nucleotides, the CDR3 is TGTGCCATCAGTGAGCACCCCGGGACTAGCACAGATACGCAGTATTTT. Amino acids: CAISEHPGTSTDTQYF.

This chain uses TRBV6-4 with TRBJ2-2, with a weak D call TRBD1 (7 bases). Looked up from germline, CDR1 is MRHNA and CDR2 is SNTAGT. V dropped 6 bases and J dropped 6 bases, with 17 bases sitting between them. The CDR3 is made up of 15 amino acids. The CDR3 DNA reads TGTGCCAGCAGCGCGGAGGGGGCTGTGGCCGGGGAGCTGTTTTTT. This codes for CASSAEGAVAGELFF.

This rearrangement joins TRBV5-6 to TRBJ2-3; D is unresolved. Germline V lookup: CDR1 SGHDT, CDR2 YYEEEE. The CDR3 extends over 14 amino acids. Trimming shortened V by 2 bases and J by 2 bases, and 9 bases separated the two germline ends. The CDR3 reads CASSFGSYTDTQYF. The CDR3 nucleotides are TGTGCCAGCAGCTTTGGCAGTTACACAGATACGCAGTATTTT.